Listed here are 27 T cell receptor beta chains from one sample, sequenced in a study of T cell changes during pregnancy in multiple sclerosis (dated by TCRdb to between 2018 and 2021). Libraries came from the immunoSEQ multiplex PCR assay. Here the immuneACCESS table is served through TCRdb, limited to in-frame sequences with V and J called. Missing clones are a known gap in these copies; in checked studies unresolved V genes cover under half, and the rest lacks a known reason. The sample data list around 55,000 clones, and around 94% of these were observed just once. The top ten constitute 3% to 3.5% of the sample. Source: CD8+ T cells from peripheral blood mononuclear cells, taken in the third trimester of pregnancy. The receptors stem from a female donor with multiple sclerosis, enrolled in a pregnancy study.

The V call is TRBV7-6, the J call TRBJ2-5, with 8 bases that match TRBD2. V gave up 2 bases and J gave up 1 base; unmatched junction bases: 3. The CDR3 spans 15 residues. Germline V lookup: CDR1 SGHVS, CDR2 FNYEAQ. The CDR3 is CASSLIREGQETQYF. The CDR3 DNA sequence: TGTGCCAGCAGCTTAATACGGGAGGGCCAAGAGACCCAGTACTTC.

V and J are TRBV4-3 and TRBJ2-2; D not certain. Deletions cut 2 bases from V and 4 bases from J, with 11 bases between. The germline gives CDR1 LGHNA, CDR2 YSLEER. CDR3 length: 15 amino acids. The CDR3 region has the DNA TGCGCCAGCAGCCAATCCTATCGGGTCACCGGGGAGCTGTTTTTT. Translated, it gives CASSQSYRVTGELFF.

The rearrangement links TRBV28 to TRBJ2-7; D perhaps matches TRBD1 (5 bases). Trimming took 1 base from V and 2 from J, leaving 12 bases between them. Germline CDR1 is MDHEN and CDR2 is SYDVKM. The CDR3 runs 15 residues. DNA for the CDR3: TGTGCCAGCAGTTTATACCAGGGTAGTACCTACGAGCAGTACTTC. Protein sequence: CASSLYQGSTYEQYF.

This chain joins TRBV9 and TRBJ2-2, with D possibly matching TRBD2 (5 bases). This CDR3 is built from 14 residues. CDR1 SGDLS and CDR2 YYNGEE come from the germline V gene. Trimming removed 5 bases from V and 5 bases from J, with 13 bases in between. The CDR3 loop reads CASRTIPGTGELFF. The CDR3 coding sequence is TGTGCCAGCAGGACAATCCCGGGGACCGGGGAGCTGTTTTTT.

The V and J genes are TRBV5-4 and TRBJ1-1, with 7 bases aligning to TRBD1. Germline V lookup: CDR1 SGHNT, CDR2 YYREEE (reference sequence). Trimming took 0 bases from V and 5 from J; bases not matched to a gene: 4. This CDR3 contains 14 residues. As DNA, the CDR3 is TGTGCCAGCAGCTTGGAGGGGGCGGGAACTGAAGCTTTCTTT. As protein: CASSLEGAGTEAFF.

The rearrangement joins TRBV7-2 to TRBJ1-2, with 9 bases fitting TRBD1. The CDR3 is made up of 17 amino acids. The germline gives CDR1 SGHTA, CDR2 FQGNSA. V lost 5 bases, J lost 5 bases, and 15 bases stayed unmatched. The CDR3 reads CASSRVRSGTGWYGYTF. In DNA form, the CDR3 reads TGTGCCAGCAGCCGAGTCCGCTCCGGGACAGGGTGGTATGGCTACACCTTC.

The chain employs TRBV28 and TRBJ1-5, with D perhaps matching TRBD1 (5 bases). The germline V gene has CDR1 MDHEN and CDR2 SYDVKM. Trimming removed 9 bases at V and 4 bases at J, with 19 bases between. This CDR3 contains 15 residues. CDR3 sequence (DNA): TGTGCCAGGCCCCAGGGACTTAGGTTTAATCAGCCCCAGCATTTT. Protein product: CARPQGLRFNQPQHF.

The DNA of the CDR3 is TGTGCCAGCAGTTTCTCGCGGAATAGCAATCAGCCCCAGCATTTT. It codes for CASSFSRNSNQPQHF. V usage is TRBV28 and J usage is TRBJ1-5; D is ambiguous. V lost 3 bases to trimming and J lost 0 bases, with 9 bases between them. This CDR3 contains 15 residues. Germline V CDR1 and CDR2: MDHEN, SYDVKM.

This clone turned up a few times. CDR3 coding DNA: TGCAGCGTGTTGCGCAGGGTCGGAAACACTGAAGCTTTCTTT. It is translated as CSVLRRVGNTEAFF. This chain links TRBV29-1 with TRBJ1-1, with a weak D call TRBD1 (5 bases). In germline, CDR1 is SQVTM, CDR2 ANQGSEA. The CDR3 loop spans 14 amino acids. V lost 6 bases to trimming and J lost 2 bases, with 16 bases between them.

CDR3 sequence: CASSELLGQGTYEQYF. DNA of the CDR3: TGCGCCAGCAGTGAATTGTTGGGACAGGGGACGTACGAGCAGTACTTC. This chain connects TRBV10-1 to TRBJ2-7, with TRBD1 identical over 10 bases. Trimming removed 3 bases from V and 4 bases from J; junction bases left unmatched: 9. The germline CDR1 and CDR2 sequences are WNHNN and SYGVQD (reference sequence). CDR3 length: 16 residues.

V gene TRBV5-4 combines with J gene TRBJ1-2; the D gene is possibly TRBD1 (5 bases). CDR1 is SGHNT, CDR2 YYREEE, per germline (reference sequence). V was clipped by 4 bases and J by 8 bases, with 15 bases between them. This CDR3 is 13 amino acids long. The CDR3 spells CASSQDIRNGYTF. CDR3 coding DNA: TGTGCCAGCAGCCAGGACATTAGAAACGGCTACACCTTC.

The gene calls are TRBV2 and TRBJ1-5; D unclear. Germline V lookup: CDR1 SNHLY, CDR2 FYNNEI. This CDR3 has 14 residues. V lost 2 bases and J lost 5, with 10 bases in between. The CDR3 is CASSESRLHQPQHF. CDR3 DNA: TGTGCCAGCAGTGAAAGTCGACTTCATCAGCCCCAGCATTTT.

The chain is built from TRBV6-5 and TRBJ1-1, with TRBD1 identical over 9 bases. The CDR3 covers 16 residues. With 0 bases clipped from V and 6 bases from J, the junction kept 8 bases outside the gene matches. Germline V lookup: CDR1 MNHEY, CDR2 SVGAGI. The DNA for the CDR3 is TGTGCCAGCAGTTACTCGCTGGGACAGGGTTTCCCTGAAGCTTTCTTT. Amino acids: CASSYSLGQGFPEAFF.

The chain combines TRBV30 with TRBJ2-5, with D possibly TRBD2 on 6 matching bases. This CDR3 is built from 14 residues. Germline V gene data show CDR1 as GTSNPN and CDR2 as SVGIG (reference sequence). Trimming took off 3 bases at V and 1 base at J, with 12 bases between the two ends. The CDR3 sequence: CAWSRLAPQETQYF. CDR3 in DNA: TGTGCCTGGAGCCGGCTAGCGCCCCAAGAGACCCAGTACTTC.

This chain links TRBV9 with TRBJ2-7, with a possible D match to TRBD1 (5 bases). Germline assignment: CDR1 SGDLS and CDR2 YYNGEE. This CDR3 is 15 amino acids long. V lost 0 bases, J lost 4 bases, and 14 bases lay in between. The CDR3 bases are TGTGCCAGCAGCGTAGGCAGGGATCTGTATTACGAGCAGTACTTC. Amino acid sequence: CASSVGRDLYYEQYF.

The rearrangement joins TRBV27 to TRBJ2-1; TRBD2 aligns across 10 bases. The CDR3 consists of 14 residues. Trimming removed 6 bases from V and 6 bases from J; junction bases left unmatched: 5. Germline CDR1 and CDR2: MNHEY and SMNVEV (reference sequence). CDR3 protein: CASRAGGPGNEQFF. The DNA for the CDR3 is TGTGCCAGCAGAGCGGGAGGGCCGGGCAATGAGCAGTTCTTC.

The chain joins TRBV5-5 to TRBJ1-3; 10 bases fit TRBD1. This CDR3 is 15 amino acids long. Germline-derived CDR1 and CDR2 are SGHKS and YYEKEE (reference sequence). After removal of 3 bases from V and 4 bases from J, the junction contained 4 bases not matched to a gene. DNA of the CDR3: TGTGCCAGCAGCTGGGGACAGGGGAGAGGAAACACCATATATTTT. Translation gives CASSWGQGRGNTIYF.

J is TRBJ2-1 and V is TRBV29-1; 10 bases align to TRBD2. Germline V gene sequence: CDR1 SQVTM, CDR2 ANQGSEA. With V trimmed by 1 base and J by 3 bases, 6 bases remained unmatched. This CDR3 has 16 residues. This CDR3 reads CSVEALRTSGYNEQFF. DNA for the CDR3: TGCAGCGTTGAAGCCCTCCGGACTAGCGGCTACAATGAGCAGTTCTTC.

The J gene is TRBJ1-2, the V gene TRBV5-5, with D tentatively TRBD1 (6 bases). The CDR3 sequence is 15 residues long. Germline V gives CDR1 SGHKS, CDR2 YYEKEE (reference sequence). V shed 0 bases and J shed 0 bases, with 9 bases lying between them. CDR3 in amino acids: CASSLDHRANYGYTF. The CDR3 coding sequence is TGTGCCAGCAGCTTGGACCACAGGGCTAACTATGGCTACACCTTC.

J is TRBJ2-1 and V is TRBV6-6; TRBD2 aligns across 11 bases. Trimming took 2 bases from V and 4 from J; bases not matched to a gene: 4. The CDR3 runs to 16 residues. The germline V gene encodes CDR1 MNHNY and CDR2 SVGAGI (reference sequence). The CDR3 loop reads CASSYGLAGGYNEQFF. In nucleotides, the CDR3 is TGTGCCAGCAGTTACGGTTTAGCGGGAGGGTACAATGAGCAGTTCTTC.

The CDR3 DNA follows: TGCGCCAGCAGCCAGGCCTCTCGGGTAGGAGGCGCAGATACGCAGTATTTT. It is translated as CASSQASRVGGADTQYF. The chain carries TRBV4-1 and TRBJ2-3; D is possibly TRBD2 (5 bases). CDR3 size: 17 residues. The germline V gene encodes CDR1 MGHRA and CDR2 YSYEKL. Trimming removed 3 bases from V and 4 bases from J, with 20 bases in between.

This chain uses TRBV2 with TRBJ2-2, with TRBD2 identical over 8 bases. V shed 5 bases and J 7 bases; nucleotides not matched to a gene: 9. Germline lookup yields CDR1 SNHLY and CDR2 FYNNEI. The CDR3 is 15 residues long. As DNA, the CDR3 is TGTGCCAGCAGTCAGGCCCTAGGGACTAGCGGGGAGCTGTTTTTT. This encodes CASSQALGTSGELFF.

This chain joins TRBV11-2 and TRBJ2-7; unclear D gene. Per the germline V gene, CDR1 is SGHAT and CDR2 is FQNNGV. The CDR3 contains 14 residues. The V end was cut by 1 base, the J end by 4 bases, with 11 bases between. The CDR3 coding sequence is TGTGCCAGCAGCTTAGTCTCCGCAGTATACGAGCAGTACTTC. Translated, it gives CASSLVSAVYEQYF.

The V and J genes are TRBV2 and TRBJ1-1; D is perhaps TRBD1 (6 bases). The ends were cut back, 5 bases at V and 6 bases at J, with 13 bases in the middle. Germline V gives CDR1 SNHLY, CDR2 FYNNEI. This CDR3 contains 13 residues. CDR3 sequence: CASSYRAPPEAFF. Written as DNA, the CDR3 is TGTGCCAGCAGTTACAGGGCTCCCCCTGAAGCTTTCTTT.

This rearrangement joins TRBV5-6 to TRBJ1-4; D may be TRBD1 (6 bases). Germline-derived CDR1 and CDR2 are SGHDT and YYEEEE. The CDR3 spans 13 residues. The germline V and J ends were trimmed by 2 bases and 8 bases, with 10 bases remaining between them. The CDR3 DNA sequence: TGTGCCAGCAGCTTACAGGGTGGGGAAAAACTGTTTTTT. The encoded protein is CASSLQGGEKLFF.

The J gene is TRBJ2-3, the V gene TRBV28; 8 nucleotides line up with TRBD2. The CDR3 consists of 16 residues. V shed 1 base, J shed 2 bases, and the junction held 5 bases outside the gene matches. Germline CDR1 and CDR2: MDHEN and SYDVKM. The CDR3 reads CASSLFGGRNTDTQYF. DNA for the CDR3: TGTGCCAGCAGTTTATTCGGCGGGAGGAACACAGATACGCAGTATTTT.

This clone was seen just once. The V call is TRBV7-3, the J call TRBJ2-3; 12 bases align to TRBD2. This CDR3 region has 16 residues. The ends lost 4 bases at V and 2 bases at J; junction bases unmatched: 4. The V gene's germline CDR1 is SGHTA and CDR2 FQGTGA. The CDR3 is CASSSLAGGITDTQYF. CDR3 DNA: TGTGCCAGCAGCTCTCTAGCGGGAGGGATCACAGATACGCAGTATTTT.